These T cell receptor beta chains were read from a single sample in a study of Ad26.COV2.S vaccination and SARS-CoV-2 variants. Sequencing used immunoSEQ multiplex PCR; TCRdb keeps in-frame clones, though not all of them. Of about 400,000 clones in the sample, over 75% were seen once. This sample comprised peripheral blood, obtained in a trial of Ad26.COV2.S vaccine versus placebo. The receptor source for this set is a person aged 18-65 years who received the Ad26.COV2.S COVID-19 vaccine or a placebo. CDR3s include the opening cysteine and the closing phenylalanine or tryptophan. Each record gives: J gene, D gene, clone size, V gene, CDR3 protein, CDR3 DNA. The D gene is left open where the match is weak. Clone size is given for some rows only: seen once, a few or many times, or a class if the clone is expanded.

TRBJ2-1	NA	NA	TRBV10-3	CAISQPGNEQFF	TGTGCCATCAGCCAGCCCGGCAATGAGCAGTTCTTC
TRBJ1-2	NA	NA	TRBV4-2	CASSLGSTDYYGYTF	TGTGCCAGCAGCCTCGGGTCGACGGATTACTATGGCTACACCTTC
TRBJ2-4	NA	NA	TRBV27	CASSLSRLGAPGSIQYF	TGTGCCAGCAGTTTATCTAGGCTAGGGGCCCCCGGGAGCATTCAGTACTTC
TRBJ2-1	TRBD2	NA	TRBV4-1	CASSEGLAAYNEQFF	TGCGCCAGCAGTGAGGGACTAGCGGCCTACAATGAGCAGTTCTTC
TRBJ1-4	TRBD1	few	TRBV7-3	CASSLCRDRAVGEKLFF	TGTGCCAGCAGCCTCTGTAGGGACAGGGCCGTTGGAGAAAAACTGTTTTTT
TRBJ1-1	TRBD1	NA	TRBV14	CASSQTTGGYTEAFF	TGTGCCAGCAGCCAAACAACAGGGGGATACACTGAAGCTTTCTTT
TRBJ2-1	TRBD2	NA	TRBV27	CASSGTSGSYNEQFF	TGTGCCAGCAGTGGGACTAGCGGTTCCTACAATGAGCAGTTCTTC
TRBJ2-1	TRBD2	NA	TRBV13	CASSQRASGINEQFF	TGTGCCAGCAGCCAGAGGGCTAGCGGCATCAATGAGCAGTTCTTC
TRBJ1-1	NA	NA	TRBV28	CASSRRGAANTEAFF	TGTGCCAGCAGCCGACGAGGGGCCGCGAACACTGAAGCTTTCTTT
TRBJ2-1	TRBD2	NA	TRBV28	CASSFKRSGRLGTNEQFF	TGTGCCAGCAGTTTTAAGAGGAGCGGGAGGCTTGGAACCAATGAGCAGTTCTTC
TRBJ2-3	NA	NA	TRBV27	CASRVGLSRTDTQYF	TGTGCCAGCAGGGTCGGACTTTCTCGCACAGATACGCAGTATTTT
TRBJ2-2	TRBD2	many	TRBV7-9	CASSRAGGSRTGELFF	TGTGCCAGCAGCCGGGCAGGCGGGAGCCGCACCGGGGAGCTGTTTTTT
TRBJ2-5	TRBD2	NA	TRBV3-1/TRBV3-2	CASSPTSRLAGTLQETQYF	TGTGCCAGCAGCCCTACCTCCCGACTAGCGGGAACACTTCAAGAGACCCAGTACTTC
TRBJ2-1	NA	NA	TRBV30	CAWSAAGNEQFF	TGTGCCTGGAGTGCGGCAGGAAATGAGCAGTTCTTC
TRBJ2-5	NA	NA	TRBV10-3	CAISEPVRAGEAQYF	TGTGCCATCAGTGAGCCCGTAAGGGCAGGGGAGGCCCAGTACTTC
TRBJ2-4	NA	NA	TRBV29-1	CSVGTISGAKNIQYF	TGCAGCGTGGGGACAATTTCTGGGGCCAAAAACATTCAGTACTTC
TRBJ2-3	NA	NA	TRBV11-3	CASKWQGGGTDTQYF	TGTGCCAGCAAATGGCAGGGGGGTGGCACAGATACGCAGTATTTT
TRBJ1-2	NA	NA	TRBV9	CASSVNVNYGYTF	TGTGCCAGCAGCGTAAACGTTAACTATGGCTACACCTTC
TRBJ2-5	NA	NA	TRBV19	CASSTEHSRPQETQYF	TGTGCCAGTAGTACCGAACATTCCAGGCCCCAAGAGACCCAGTACTTC
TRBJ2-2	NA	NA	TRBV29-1	CSVVWTVSSPGELFF	TGCAGCGTTGTTTGGACAGTATCGAGCCCCGGGGAGCTGTTTTTT
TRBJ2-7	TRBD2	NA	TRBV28	CASSLGPGTSGSSPYEQYF	TGTGCCAGCAGTCTAGGGCCAGGGACTAGCGGGAGCTCCCCCTACGAGCAGTACTTC
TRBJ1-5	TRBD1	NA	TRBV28	CASSSSGGAGQPQHF	TGTGCCAGCAGTTCTTCAGGGGGCGCAGGGCAGCCCCAGCATTTT
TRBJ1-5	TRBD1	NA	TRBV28	CASSQPGQGNQPQHF	TGTGCCAGCAGTCAGCCGGGACAGGGCAATCAGCCCCAGCATTTT
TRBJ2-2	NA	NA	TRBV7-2	CASTPQSPNTGELFF	TGTGCCAGCACACCACAGTCTCCGAACACCGGGGAGCTGTTTTTT
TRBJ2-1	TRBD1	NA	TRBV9	CASSPLTGSSYNEQFF	TGTGCCAGCAGCCCCCTGACAGGGAGCTCCTACAATGAGCAGTTCTTC
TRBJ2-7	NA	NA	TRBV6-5	CASSSRGREQYF	TGTGCCAGCAGTTCCAGGGGTCGCGAGCAGTACTTC
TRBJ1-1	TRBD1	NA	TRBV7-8	CASSLSRRGQNTEAFF	TGTGCCAGCAGCTTATCCCGGAGGGGGCAGAACACTGAAGCTTTCTTT
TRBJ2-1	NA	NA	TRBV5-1	CASSYTGVNEQFF	TGCGCCAGCAGCTATACCGGGGTTAATGAGCAGTTCTTC
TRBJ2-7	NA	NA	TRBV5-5	CASSLDKRRGPMKYEQYF	TGTGCCAGCAGCTTGGATAAGAGGAGGGGACCCATGAAATACGAGCAGTACTTC
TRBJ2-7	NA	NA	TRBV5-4	CASSLYGGNYEQYF	TGTGCCAGCAGCTTGTATGGCGGGAACTACGAGCAGTACTTC
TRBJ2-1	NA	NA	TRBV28	CASSLRGGYNEQFF	TGTGCCAGCAGTTTGAGGGGGGGTTACAATGAGCAGTTCTTC
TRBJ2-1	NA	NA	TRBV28	CASSLAVRSYNEQFF	TGTGCCAGCAGTTTGGCGGTCCGGTCCTACAATGAGCAGTTCTTC
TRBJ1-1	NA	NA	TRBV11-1	CASSLEHRNTEAFF	TGTGCCAGCAGCTTAGAGCACAGGAACACTGAAGCTTTCTTT
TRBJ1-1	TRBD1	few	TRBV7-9	CASSLAGQGGSAFF	TGTGCCAGCAGCTTAGCAGGACAGGGGGGCTCAGCTTTCTTT
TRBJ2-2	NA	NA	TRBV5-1	CASSLVSGANTGELFF	TGCGCCAGCAGCTTGGTGTCTGGGGCGAACACCGGGGAGCTGTTTTTT
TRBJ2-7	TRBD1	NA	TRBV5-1	CASSLSRQGSYEQYF	TGCGCCAGCAGCTTGTCGAGACAGGGGTCCTACGAGCAGTACTTC